Listed here are 28 T cell receptor beta chains from one sample, sequenced in a study of blood T cells in healthy people across ages. Combining a sample-barcoded 5' primer with a J-beta primer mix, a second PCR ran for roughly 6 to 11 cycles. TCRdb processed the 5' RACE reads anew with MiXCR; each CDR3 protein has one entry. The profile shows 800,000 to 950,000 distinct CDR3 sequences, roughly 29% of them singletons. The data were also submitted as part of a second study, on T cells of mothers and their children.

Specimen: blood. All receptors derive from a woman between 40 and 55 years old in good health.

The chain couples TRBV20-1 to TRBJ2-7, with 12 bases identical to TRBD1. Germline V CDR1 and CDR2: DFQATT, SNEGSKA (reference sequence). This CDR3 is built from 15 residues. The V gene end was trimmed by 2 bases and the J gene end by 5 bases; junction bases not matched to a gene: 7. CDR3 sequence: CSARYRDRGLDEQYF. For the CDR3, the DNA is TGCAGTGCTAGATACCGGGACAGGGGGCTGGACGAGCAGTACTTC.

This clonotype was picked up a small number of times. This rearrangement joins TRBV5-1 to TRBJ2-6; D remains ambiguous. The germline CDR1 and CDR2 sequences are SGHRS and YFSETQ. The CDR3 loop spans 16 amino acids. V was shortened by 0 bases and J by 1 base, with 8 bases between the two germline ends. In DNA, the CDR3 is TGCGCCAGCAGCTTGGGTCTGGCATCTGGGGCCAACGTCCTGACTTTC. Its translation: CASSLGLASGANVLTF.

The chain employs TRBV20-1 and TRBJ2-7; 11 bases agree with TRBD1. CDR3 length equals 15 residues. V trimming: 0 bases; J trimming: 2 bases; junction bases outside the gene matches: 3. Germline CDR1 reads DFQATT; CDR2 reads SNEGSKA (reference sequence). The CDR3 bases are TGCAGTGCTAGAGAGGGGACAGGGGGAACCTACGAGCAGTACTTC. As protein: CSAREGTGGTYEQYF.

Only a few counts were recorded for this clonotype. The chain recombines TRBV5-1 with TRBJ1-1, with D uncertain. V was clipped by 2 bases and J by 3 bases, with 11 bases between them. CDR1 and CDR2 from the germline V gene are SGHRS and YFSETQ. The CDR3 covers 14 residues. The CDR3 coding sequence is TGCGCCAGCAGCTTCAGGACGGGCCACACTGAAGCTTTCTTT. This encodes CASSFRTGHTEAFF.

This clonotype was counted between two and nine times. The rearrangement links TRBV28 to TRBJ1-2; 9 bases are shared with TRBD1. Germline assignment: CDR1 MDHEN and CDR2 SYDVKM. This CDR3 region has 14 residues. Trimming at V came to 4 bases and at J to 6 bases, leaving 6 bases not matched to a gene. Written as DNA, the CDR3 is TGTGCCAGCAGTTCCCCGGGACAGGGAAATGGCTACACCTTC. This gives the protein CASSSPGQGNGYTF.

This clonotype was counted between two and nine times. This chain links TRBV12-3 or TRBV12-4 with TRBJ1-5; TRBD1 agrees at 10 bases. Trimming at V came to 6 bases and at J to 3 bases, leaving 5 bases not matched to a gene. The length of the CDR3 is 15 residues. CDR3 sequence (DNA): TGTGCCAGCAGCGGGGGACAGGGGTACAATCAGCCCCAGCATTTT. This translates into CASSGGQGYNQPQHF.

The chain joins TRBV18 to TRBJ2-5; D possibly matches TRBD1 or TRBD2 (6 bases each). This CDR3 has 15 amino acids. Germline V gene sequence: CDR1 KGHSH, CDR2 LQKENI. V gave up 5 bases and J gave up 11 bases, with 24 bases separating them. The CDR3 region has the DNA TGTGCCAGCTCATTCCGGGGGCCCTCCTACAATGAGCAGTACTTC. This sequence encodes CASSFRGPSYNEQYF.

This clonotype was seen a single time. The J gene is TRBJ1-1, the V gene TRBV28, with a weak D call TRBD1 (5 bases). The CDR3 runs 14 residues. V was cut by 8 bases and J by 0 bases, with 13 bases left in between. Germline loops: CDR1 MDHEN, CDR2 SYDVKM. For the CDR3, the DNA is TGTGCCAGCCACCCGGGACGGATGAACACTGAAGCTTTCTTT. It codes for CASHPGRMNTEAFF.

V usage is TRBV5-1 and J usage is TRBJ2-5; a weak D match, TRBD2 (5 bases). V lost 5 bases and J 6 bases, leaving 14 bases between the germline ends. The CDR3 spans 13 residues. The germline V gene encodes CDR1 SGHRS and CDR2 YFSETQ. The CDR3 DNA reads as TGCGCCAGCAGGGACGACTACGTCAAGACCCAGTACTTC. Residues: CASRDDYVKTQYF.

In regard to this clonotype: The junction differs from germline at one of its ends, possibly a read error. This chain connects TRBV3-1 to TRBJ1-1; D might be TRBD1 (5 bases). The CDR3 extends over 14 amino acids. The germline CDR1 and CDR2 sequences are LGHDT and YNNKEL (reference sequence). CDR3 nucleotide sequence: TGTGCCAGCGCGAGAGGGACGGTGAATACTGAAGCTTTCTTT. Its translation: CASARGTVNTEAFF.

The genes are TRBV5-5 and TRBJ2-7; weak D call: TRBD2 (6 bases). V lost 3 bases and J 1 base, leaving 11 bases between the germline ends. This CDR3 is built from 14 residues. Germline CDR1 reads SGHKS; CDR2 reads YYEKEE (reference sequence). The CDR3 sequence: CASSWRDGSYEQYF. The CDR3 DNA is TGTGCCAGCAGCTGGCGGGACGGGTCCTACGAGCAGTACTTC.

Concerning this clonotype: It may be a read error: a sequence one base away is much more abundant. The chain recombines TRBV12-3 or TRBV12-4 with TRBJ1-4, with 7 bases aligning to TRBD1. The CDR3 is made up of 16 amino acids. V lost 3 bases, J lost 8 bases, and 12 bases stayed unmatched. CDR3 DNA sequence: TGTGCCAGCAGTTTGGCTTTGGGACCAGGGGGAGAAAAACTGTTTTTT. It codes for CASSLALGPGGEKLFF.

By share of the sample, this clonotype is medium-sized. The chain recombines TRBV7-2 with TRBJ2-5; possibly TRBD1 or TRBD2 for D (5 bases each). The CDR3 consists of 14 residues. The germline V gene has CDR1 SGHTA and CDR2 FQGNSA. Trimming took off 5 bases at V and 3 bases at J, with 13 bases between the two ends. CDR3 region: CASSDPGTEETQYF. CDR3 DNA: TGTGCCAGCAGCGACCCCGGGACGGAAGAGACCCAGTACTTC.

The table lists this clonotype with many counts. The rearrangement joins TRBV24-1 to TRBJ2-5, with a possible D match to TRBD1 (6 bases). Germline values: CDR1 KGHDR, CDR2 SFDVKD. This CDR3 is 15 amino acids long. V was cut by 5 bases and J by 5 bases, with 17 bases left in between. CDR3: CATSGDTGRRETQYF. CDR3 nucleotide sequence: TGTGCCACCAGTGGCGATACAGGGCGGCGGGAGACCCAGTACTTC.

There are a few counts of this clonotype. The rearrangement links TRBV20-1 to TRBJ2-3; 9 bases are shared with TRBD2. CDR3 size: 14 residues. Germline lookup yields CDR1 DFQATT and CDR2 SNEGSKA (reference sequence). The V segment lost 5 bases and the J segment 3 bases; nucleotides outside the gene matches: 6. CDR3 sequence reads: CSARQAGGTDTQYF. The CDR3 DNA sequence: TGCAGTGCTCGACAGGCGGGAGGGACAGATACGCAGTATTTT.

This rearrangement joins TRBV7-3 to TRBJ2-3; TRBD2 agrees at 7 bases. CDR3 length: 13 amino acids. Germline V gene sequence: CDR1 SGHTA, CDR2 FQGTGA. Germline trimming cut 4 bases from V and 10 bases from J; bases unmatched to any gene: 8. In DNA form, the CDR3 reads TGTGCCAGCAGCTCTGGGGGGGAGGACCCGCAGTATTTT. It translates to CASSSGGEDPQYF. Full variable domain (missing parts from reference TRBV7-3 and TRBJ2-3): GAGVSQTPSNKVTEKGKYVELRCDPISGHTALYWYRQSLGQGPEFLIYFQGTGAADDSGLPNDRFFAVRPEGSVSTLKIQRTERGDSAVYLCASSSGGEDPQYFGPGTRLTVL.

This clonotype was observed at least ten times. The gene calls are TRBV6-5 and TRBJ2-1, with D possibly being TRBD1 or TRBD2 (5 bases each). CDR1 is MNHEY, CDR2 SVGAGI, per germline. Trimming stripped 6 bases from V and 2 bases from J, with 14 bases between. The CDR3 runs to 15 residues. In DNA, the CDR3 is TGTGCCAGCAGCCAAAGGGACCCCGCCTACAATGAGCAGTTCTTC. It yields the protein CASSQRDPAYNEQFF.

This clonotype was recorded at least ten times. The chain combines TRBV12-3 or TRBV12-4 with TRBJ1-1, with TRBD1 matching over 8 bases. The CDR3 covers 14 residues. V was pared by 6 bases and J by 3 bases, with 6 bases of the junction left unmatched. The CDR3 sequence: CASSGGQGYTEAFF. CDR3 nucleotides: TGTGCCAGCAGCGGTGGACAGGGCTACACTGAAGCTTTCTTT.

The chain is built from TRBV20-1 and TRBJ2-1; D uncertain. Germline CDR1 and CDR2: DFQATT and SNEGSKA (reference sequence). Trimming pared 1 base from V and 8 bases from J, leaving 9 bases between. This CDR3 is 12 amino acids long. DNA for the CDR3: TGCAGTGCTAGAGTTTTTGTATATGAGCAGTTCTTC. Its translation is CSARVFVYEQFF.

The CDR3 is CGLAGDRASYNEQYF. The CDR3, as DNA: TGTGGCCTAGCCGGGGACAGGGCTTCCTACAATGAGCAGTACTTC. The chain joins TRBV2 to TRBJ2-1, with TRBD1 matching over 9 bases. TRBJ2-7 matches the DNA end more closely, so the J call is doubtful. There are 15 residues in the CDR3. Germline V lookup: CDR1 SNHLY, CDR2 FYNNEI.

This clonotype was counted many times. The chain uses TRBV6-5 and TRBJ2-1; D may correspond to TRBD1 or TRBD2 (6 bases each). The V end lost 6 bases, the J end lost 9 bases, and 12 bases lay between the germline ends. The CDR3 length is 12 residues. Germline-derived CDR1 and CDR2 are MNHEY and SVGAGI. The CDR3 reads CASSPWGAEQFF. DNA of the CDR3: TGTGCCAGCAGCCCCTGGGGGGCTGAGCAGTTCTTC.

Worth noting for this clonotype: One end of the junction is discordant with germline, which a read error may explain. The chain joins TRBV12-3 or TRBV12-4 to TRBJ1-5; D remains ambiguous. The CDR3 loop spans 14 amino acids. The CDR3 DNA reads TGTGCCAGCAGTTTGGTTTCGCACAATCAGCCCCAGAATTTT. Its translation is CASSLVSHNQPQNF.

The J gene is TRBJ1-1, the V gene TRBV7-2; the D is unclear. V lost 5 bases to trimming and J lost 6 bases, with 13 bases between them. Germline V gives CDR1 SGHTA, CDR2 FQGNSA. This CDR3 is built from 13 residues. CDR3 region: CASSPNLGAEAFF. CDR3 sequence (DNA): TGTGCCAGCAGCCCCAATTTAGGCGCTGAAGCTTTCTTT.

Remarks on this clonotype: Its ends do not fully match the called genes, so a read error is possible. The chain links TRBV28 to TRBJ2-7; a possible D gene is TRBD1 (8 bases). The length of the CDR3 is 14 residues. The germline gives CDR1 MDHEN, CDR2 SYDVKM. CDR3 sequence (DNA): TGTGCCTGCAGATCTACAGGGGGGGCCTACGAGCAGTACTTC. Encoded protein: CACRSTGGAYEQYF.

About this clonotype: Since no conserved phenylalanine or tryptophan closes the CDR3, a read error is the likely cause. This chain links TRBV9 with TRBJ2-6; 7 positions agree with TRBD1. This CDR3 has 18 residues. The V gene end was trimmed by 1 base and the J gene end by 1 base; junction bases not matched to a gene: 8. The germline CDR1 and CDR2 sequences are SGDLS and YYNGEE. The CDR3 region has the DNA TGTGCCAGCAGCGTATTGGTGGGGACAGAGTCTGGGGCCAACGTCCTGACTTAC. The encoded protein is CASSVLVGTESGANVLTY.

This clonotype was counted only a few times. The chain is built from TRBV7-2 and TRBJ2-7, with TRBD2 identical over 9 bases. Germline V gene lookup returns CDR1 SGHTA and CDR2 FQGNSA. Losses at the gene ends were 4 bases for V and 3 bases for J; bases not matched to a gene: 10. The CDR3 is 16 amino acids. The CDR3 loop is CASSYIGSGGRYEQYF. The CDR3 DNA is TGTGCCAGCAGCTATATAGGTAGCGGGGGCCGCTACGAGCAGTACTTC. The whole variable domain, remainder taken from reference TRBV7-2 and TRBJ2-7, is GAGVSQSPSNKVTEKGKDVELRCDPISGHTALYWYRQSLGQGLEFLIYFQGNSAPDKSGLPSDRFSAERTGGSVSTLTIQRTQQEDSAVYLCASSYIGSGGRYEQYFGPGTRLTVT.

The CDR3 DNA is TGTGCCAGCAGCTTAGTGGCTATTGCAACTAATGAAAAACTGTTTTTT. Residues: CASSLVAIATNEKLFF. The chain couples TRBV7-2 to TRBJ1-4; no clear D gene. The V and J ends lost 1 base and 0 bases respectively, with 9 bases between them. The CDR3 has 16 amino acids. CDR1 and CDR2 (germline): SGHTA, FQGNSA.

This clonotype was seen only a few times. The chain carries TRBV9 and TRBJ2-7; TRBD1 matches 7 bases. The V segment lost 1 base and the J segment 3 bases; nucleotides outside the gene matches: 7. The CDR3 consists of 15 residues. The germline V gene has CDR1 SGDLS and CDR2 YYNGEE. CDR3 sequence: CASSVRGQGDYEQYF. The CDR3 DNA sequence: TGTGCCAGCAGCGTAAGGGGGCAGGGGGACTACGAGCAGTACTTC.